This T cell receptor beta chain is from a study of beta chain features in type 1 diabetes. Sequencing targeted expressed TCRB transcripts, as all isolated RNA had been reverse transcribed. TCRdb keeps only in-frame clones here, not all; method: immunoSEQ multiplex PCR. The sample consists of tens of thousands of clones, approximately 32% of them appearing once. Study-level results: Diminished insertions and augmented deletions at VDJ junctions characterized type 1 diabetes patients.

This clone showed up just once. The antigen remains unidentified. Donors contributed one heparinised blood draw apiece, averaging about 120 mL. Trimming took 0 bases from V and 1 from J; bases not matched to a gene: 9. This CDR3 region has 17 residues. The V gene's germline CDR1 is GTSNPN and CDR2 SVGIG (reference sequence). The chain recombines TRBV30 with TRBJ2-1, with 7 bases identical to TRBD2. The sequence was collected from a woman between 18 and 30 years old in good health. Sequenced sample: stem cell memory CD4+ T cells from blood. CDR3 DNA: TGTGCCTGGAGTGTACTTGGCGGGGGAGATTCCTACAATGAGCAGTTCTTC. Translation gives CAWSVLGGGDSYNEQFF.